The 24 T cell receptor beta chains listed next were all sequenced from one sample in a study of beta chain features in type 1 diabetes. Reverse transcription of all isolated RNA meant that expressed TCRB transcripts were sequenced. Assay used: immunoSEQ multiplex PCR; TCRdb lists only in-frame clones, some missing. The sample lists under 300,000 clones, around a quarter occurring once. Sequencing was done on a sample of central memory CD4+ T cells from blood. The receptor set was obtained from a young man in good health.

The CDR3 region has the DNA TGCAGTGCTAGGTCCGACTACGAGCAGTACTTC. It is translated as CSARSDYEQYF. The V call is TRBV20-1, the J call TRBJ2-7, with D unclear. V lost 3 bases and J lost 3, with 6 bases in between. Per the germline V gene, CDR1 is DFQATT and CDR2 is SNEGSKA (reference sequence). The length of the CDR3 is 11 residues.

The chain links TRBV7-2 to TRBJ2-7; D might be TRBD1 or TRBD2, each matching 5 bases. V was clipped by 4 bases and J by 3 bases, with 19 bases between them. CDR3 length: 16 residues. Germline V gene lookup returns CDR1 SGHTA and CDR2 FQGNSA. Here the CDR3 DNA reads TGTGCCAGCAGCTCACAAAGAGCGGACCAGGGCTACGAGCAGTACTTC. Translating it yields CASSSQRADQGYEQYF.

The V gene is TRBV25-1, the J gene TRBJ1-1; perhaps TRBD1 as D (6 bases). CDR1 is MGHDK, CDR2 SYGVNS, per germline. V was shortened by 6 bases and J by 5 bases, with 13 bases between the two germline ends. The CDR3 length is 13 residues. The CDR3 DNA reads as TGTGCCAGCAGGAACAGGGAGACTACTGAAGCTTTCTTT. Translating gives CASRNRETTEAFF.

This clone was seen more than once but under ten times. CDR3: CAWSGLATSGTGELFF. CDR3 in DNA: TGTGCCTGGAGTGGACTAGCGACGTCGGGCACCGGGGAGCTGTTTTTT. The chain recombines TRBV30 with TRBJ2-2; 8 positions match TRBD2. The CDR3 runs to 16 residues. Per germline, CDR1 GTSNPN and CDR2 SVGIG (reference sequence). Germline trimming cut 1 base from V and 4 bases from J; bases unmatched to any gene: 8.

This clone was counted a few times. The rearrangement links TRBV6-1 to TRBJ2-7, with 10 bases matching TRBD2. V shed 6 bases and J 6 bases; nucleotides not matched to a gene: 11. Germline assignment: CDR1 MNHNS and CDR2 SASEGT. The CDR3 loop spans 15 amino acids. This CDR3 is CASSPGTSEGTEQYF. The CDR3 DNA is TGTGCCAGCAGCCCCGGGACTAGCGAAGGTACCGAGCAGTACTTC.

CDR3 nucleotides: TGCGCCAGCAGCTTGGAACCTCCCGGGACTAACCGAAAGTTCGAGCAGTACTTC. Its protein is CASSLEPPGTNRKFEQYF. V usage is TRBV5-1 and J usage is TRBJ2-7; 7 nucleotides match TRBD2. This CDR3 has 18 residues. Per the germline V gene, CDR1 is SGHRS and CDR2 is YFSETQ. J gave up 6 bases and V 0 bases, and 18 bases lay outside the gene matches. The full variable domain, in which reference TRBV5-1 and TRBJ2-7 provide the parts outside the CDR3, is KAGVTQTPRYLIKTRGQQVTLSCSPISGHRSVSWYQQTPGQGLQFLFEYFSETQRNKGNFPGRFSGRQFSNSRSEMNVSTLELGDSALYLCASSLEPPGTNRKFEQYFGPGTRLTVT.

This clone was counted a few times. The chain recombines TRBV30 with TRBJ2-1; the D gene is possibly TRBD1 (5 bases). The V gene's germline CDR1 is GTSNPN and CDR2 SVGIG (reference sequence). CDR3 length: 15 residues. Trimming took off 0 bases at V and 7 bases at J, with 16 bases between the two ends. CDR3 in DNA: TGTGCCTGGAGTGTTTTAGTGGGAAGGGGTAATGAGCAGTTCTTC. Encoded protein: CAWSVLVGRGNEQFF. Looking up the rest from reference TRBV30 and TRBJ2-1 gives the full variable domain: SQTIHQWPATLVQPVGSPLSLECTVEGTSNPNLYWYRQAAGRGLQLLFYSVGIGQISSEVPQNLSASRPQDRQFILSSKKLLLSDSGFYLCAWSVLVGRGNEQFFGPGTRLTVL.

With respect to this clone: It may be a read error: a sequence one base away is much more abundant. Other nucleotide sequences in the sample specify the same CDR3. The genes are TRBV10-3 and TRBJ2-6; no firm D call. This CDR3 spans 13 amino acids. Trimming left V 6 bases short and J 0 bases short, with 3 bases between. The germline gives CDR1 ENHRY, CDR2 SYGVKD. Written as DNA, the CDR3 is TGTGCCATCAGCCCCTCTGGGGCCAACGTCCTGACTTTC. It specifies CAISPSGANVLTF.

The rearrangement joins TRBV7-2 to TRBJ2-1; maybe TRBD2 (5 bases). This CDR3 has 13 amino acids. V was pared by 5 bases and J by 5 bases, with 10 bases between. The germline gives CDR1 SGHTA, CDR2 FQGNSA. The CDR3 region is CASSPSRDNEQFF. CDR3 bases: TGTGCCAGCAGCCCTTCGAGGGACAATGAGCAGTTCTTC.

J is TRBJ1-2 and V is TRBV2; no firm D call. The V end lost 7 bases, the J end lost 1 base, and 13 bases lay between the germline ends. CDR1 and CDR2 (germline): SNHLY, FYNNEI. The CDR3 contains 14 residues. The CDR3: CASTRTAINYGYTF. In DNA, the CDR3 is TGTGCCAGCACTAGGACGGCAATTAACTATGGCTACACCTTC. The complete variable domain, with remaining parts taken from reference TRBV2 and TRBJ1-2, reads EPEVTQTPSHQVTQMGQEVILRCVPISNHLYFYWYRQILGQKVEFLVSFYNNEISEKSEIFDDQFSVERPDGSNFTLKIRSTKLEDSAMYFCASTRTAINYGYTFGSGTRLTVV.

The chain carries TRBV5-4 and TRBJ2-5; the D gene is possibly TRBD1 (6 bases). Germline CDR1 reads SGHNT; CDR2 reads YYREEE (reference sequence). The CDR3 is 15 amino acids. Trimming removed 0 bases at V and 2 bases at J, with 11 bases between. For the CDR3, the DNA is TGTGCCAGCAGCTTGGGGGGGCCTGGTCAAGAGACCCAGTACTTC. As protein: CASSLGGPGQETQYF.

The chain uses TRBV10-3 and TRBJ2-1; 9 nucleotides agree with TRBD1. Germline V lookup: CDR1 ENHRY, CDR2 SYGVKD. The CDR3 consists of 15 residues. With V trimmed by 6 bases and J by 2 bases, 5 bases remained unmatched. CDR3 nucleotide sequence: TGTGCCATCAGGGAACAGGGGGCGGCCTACAATGAGCAGTTCTTC. Protein product: CAIREQGAAYNEQFF.

This clone was seen once. The chain has TRBV14 and TRBJ1-5; 7 positions match TRBD1. CDR3 length equals 12 residues. CDR1 and CDR2 (germline): SGHDN, FVKESK. The ends lost 9 bases at V and 6 bases at J; junction bases unmatched: 5. DNA for the CDR3: TGTGCCAGACGACAGGGCGTTCAGCCCCAGCATTTT. Translated: CARRQGVQPQHF. Looking up the rest from reference TRBV14 and TRBJ1-5 gives the full variable domain: EAGVTQFPSHSVIEKGQTVTLRCDPISGHDNLYWYRRVMGKEIKFLLHFVKESKQDESGMPNNRFLAERTGGTYSTLKVQPAELEDSGVYFCARRQGVQPQHFGDGTRLSIL.

This sequence joins TRBV29-1 and TRBJ2-7; no firm D call. CDR1 and CDR2 from the germline V gene are SQVTM and ANQGSEA. This CDR3 spans 12 amino acids. V gave up 4 bases and J gave up 1 base, with 8 bases separating them. Here the CDR3 reads CSVVAGSYEQYF. The CDR3 region has the DNA TGCAGCGTTGTGGCCGGGTCCTACGAGCAGTACTTC.

The chain is built from TRBV4-1 and TRBJ1-1; D perhaps matches TRBD1 (5 bases). Germline CDR1 is MGHRA and CDR2 is YSYEKL. Trimming removed 1 base from V and 4 bases from J, with 13 bases in between. This CDR3 contains 15 residues. This CDR3 is CASSQAGREITEAFF. As DNA, the CDR3 is TGCGCCAGCAGCCAAGCCGGCAGGGAGATCACTGAAGCTTTCTTT.

This clone was recorded a few times. The chain uses TRBV30 and TRBJ2-7; perhaps TRBD1 as D (5 bases). CDR3 length: 12 residues. CDR1 is GTSNPN, CDR2 SVGIG, per germline (reference sequence). V was clipped by 6 bases and J by 3 bases, with 12 bases between them. CDR3 protein: CACHPQGYEQYF. For the CDR3, the DNA is TGTGCCTGCCACCCCCAGGGCTACGAGCAGTACTTC.

The chain recombines TRBV7-2 with TRBJ2-7; the D is unclear. The germline CDR1 and CDR2 sequences are SGHTA and FQGNSA. This CDR3 comprises 14 residues. Trimming cost V 2 bases and J 0 bases, with 8 bases left between them. CDR3 residues: CASSLQWTSYEQYF. In DNA form, the CDR3 reads TGTGCCAGCAGCTTACAATGGACCTCCTACGAGCAGTACTTC.

This clone was seen more than once but under ten times. V usage is TRBV7-2 and J usage is TRBJ2-5, with 9 bases that match TRBD2. The J call may be faulty, since TRBJ2-7 better matches the DNA end. The V gene's germline CDR1 is SGHTA and CDR2 FQGNSA. CDR3 size: 16 residues. DNA of the CDR3: TGTGCCAGCAGCTTAGAGGTAGCTAGCGGGGCCTACGAGCAGTACTTC. It codes for CASSLEVASGAYEQYF.

In its sample, this clone was seen many times. The CDR3 coding sequence is TGTGCCAGCAGCTCACTAGCGGGAGGCACCACAGATACGCAGTATTTT. Translating it yields CASSSLAGGTTDTQYF. The chain is built from TRBV7-2 and TRBJ2-3; 12 nucleotides line up with TRBD2. V trimming: 4 bases; J trimming: 2 bases; junction bases outside the gene matches: 4. The CDR3 is 16 amino acids. The germline V gene has CDR1 SGHTA and CDR2 FQGNSA.

In its sample, this clone was seen a few times. This chain connects TRBV19 to TRBJ2-1; 7 nucleotides match TRBD2. This CDR3 has 15 residues. From germline, CDR1 is LNHDA and CDR2 SQIVND (reference sequence). The ends lost 0 bases at V and 9 bases at J; junction bases unmatched: 8. CDR3 region: CASSIEEGRAAEQFF. The CDR3 nucleotides are TGTGCCAGTAGTATAGAGGAGGGGAGGGCCGCTGAGCAGTTCTTC.

The rearrangement joins TRBV10-2 to TRBJ1-1, with TRBD1 matching over 9 bases. The CDR3 is 15 residues long. Trimming took 6 bases from V and 1 from J; bases not matched to a gene: 6. Germline loops: CDR1 WSHSY, CDR2 SAAADI. The CDR3 loop is CASRVTGGGNTEAFF. The CDR3 nucleotides read TGCGCCAGCAGGGTAACAGGGGGCGGGAACACTGAAGCTTTCTTT.

The chain has TRBV28 and TRBJ1-2; tentatively, D is TRBD1 (5 bases). Germline V gives CDR1 MDHEN, CDR2 SYDVKM. The CDR3 contains 16 residues. V dropped 4 bases and J dropped 8 bases, with 23 bases sitting between them. The CDR3: CASSSPNAGTKGGYTF. The DNA for the CDR3 is TGTGCCAGCAGTTCTCCCAACGCCGGGACTAAGGGCGGCTACACCTTC.

This clone was recorded once. The rearrangement joins TRBV9 to TRBJ2-1, with TRBD2 matching over 16 bases. The V gene end was trimmed by 4 bases and the J gene end by 0 bases; junction bases not matched to a gene: 10. Per the germline V gene, CDR1 is SGDLS and CDR2 is YYNGEE. CDR3 length equals 20 residues. The CDR3 DNA follows: TGTGCCAGCAGCACCCGACCGGGACTAGCGGGAGGGAGCTCCTACAATGAGCAGTTCTTC. It is translated as CASSTRPGLAGGSSYNEQFF.

The sample holds many counts of this clone. The chain uses TRBV10-3 and TRBJ1-1; D is uncertain. V lost 0 bases and J lost 3, with 5 bases in between. The CDR3 extends over 13 amino acids. Germline CDR1 and CDR2: ENHRY and SYGVKD. Written as DNA, the CDR3 is TGTGCCATCAGTGAGTCGCGGGACACTGAAGCTTTCTTT. It specifies CAISESRDTEAFF.